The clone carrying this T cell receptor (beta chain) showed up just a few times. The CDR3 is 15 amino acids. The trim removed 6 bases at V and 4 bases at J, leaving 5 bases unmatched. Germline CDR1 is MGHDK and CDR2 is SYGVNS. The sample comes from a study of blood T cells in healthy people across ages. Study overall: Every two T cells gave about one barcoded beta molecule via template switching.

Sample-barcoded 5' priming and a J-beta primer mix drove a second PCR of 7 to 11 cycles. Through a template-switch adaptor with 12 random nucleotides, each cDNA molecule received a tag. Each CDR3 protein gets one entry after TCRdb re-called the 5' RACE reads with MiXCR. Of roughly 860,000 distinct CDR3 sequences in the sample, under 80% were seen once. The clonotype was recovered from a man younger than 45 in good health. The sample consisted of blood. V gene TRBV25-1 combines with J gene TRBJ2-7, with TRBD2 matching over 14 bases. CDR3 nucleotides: TGTGCCAGCAGCTCGGGACTAGCGGGGGTTTACGAGCAGTACTTC. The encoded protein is CASSSGLAGVYEQYF.